The present T cell receptor (beta chain) was sequenced within a study of CD8 T cells in ankylosing spondylitis. Quantitative 5'-RACE with molecular barcodes produced the TCR beta libraries. TCRdb re-called the 5' RACE reads with MiXCR, one entry per CDR3 protein. The table shows about 310,000 distinct CDR3 sequences, with around 20% occurring only once. This clonotype was picked up a small number of times. What it binds is unknown. In germline, CDR1 is SGHAT, CDR2 FQNNGV. The CDR3 is 17 amino acids. The V end lost 5 bases, the J end lost 6 bases, and 26 bases lay between the germline ends. Study-level findings and limits: Those disease-linked clones were CD8+; they were also relatively rare in peripheral blood. The clones that were linked to disease were reported to be significantly enriched in matched synovial fluid samples from ankylosing spondylitis patients.

The sequencing input was blood, either unsorted or a sorted T cell fraction (not recorded which). This receptor was taken from a female donor with ankylosing spondylitis or in good health (not recorded which). The rearrangement uses TRBV11-2 and TRBJ2-7; maybe TRBD2 (5 bases). CDR3 protein: CASSDRRRAAKRGEQYF. The CDR3 nucleotides are TGTGCCAGCAGCGACCGACGTCGGGCAGCGAAACGGGGCGAGCAGTACTTC.